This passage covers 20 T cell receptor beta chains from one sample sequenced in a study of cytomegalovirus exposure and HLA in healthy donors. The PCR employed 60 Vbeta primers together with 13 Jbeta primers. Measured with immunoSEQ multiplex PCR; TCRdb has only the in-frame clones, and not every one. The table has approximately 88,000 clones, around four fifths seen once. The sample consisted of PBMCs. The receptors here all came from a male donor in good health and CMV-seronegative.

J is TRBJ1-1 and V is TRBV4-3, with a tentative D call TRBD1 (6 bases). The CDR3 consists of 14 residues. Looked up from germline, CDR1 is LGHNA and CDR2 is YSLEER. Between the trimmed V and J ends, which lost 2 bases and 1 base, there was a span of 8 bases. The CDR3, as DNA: TGCGCCAGCAGCCAAAAACAGGGGAACACTGAAGCTTTCTTT. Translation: CASSQKQGNTEAFF.

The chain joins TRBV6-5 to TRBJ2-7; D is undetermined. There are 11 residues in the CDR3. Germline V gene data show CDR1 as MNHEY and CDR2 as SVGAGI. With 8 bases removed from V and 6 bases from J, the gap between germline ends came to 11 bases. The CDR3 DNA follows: TGTGCCAGCCGTCGCGGCTCCGAGCAGTACTTC. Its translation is CASRRGSEQYF.

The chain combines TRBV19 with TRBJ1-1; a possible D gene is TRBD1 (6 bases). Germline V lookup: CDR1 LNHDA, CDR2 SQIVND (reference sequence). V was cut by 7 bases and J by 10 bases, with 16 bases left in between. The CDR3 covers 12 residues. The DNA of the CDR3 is TGTGCCAGTAAAATCCGGATGGGGGCAGCTTTCTTT. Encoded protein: CASKIRMGAAFF.

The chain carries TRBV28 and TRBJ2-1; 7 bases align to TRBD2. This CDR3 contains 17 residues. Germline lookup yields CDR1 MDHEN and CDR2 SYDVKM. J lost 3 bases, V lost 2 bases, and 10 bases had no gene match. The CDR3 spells CASSLPARAGDYNEQFF. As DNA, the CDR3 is TGTGCCAGCAGTTTACCCGCAAGGGCGGGAGACTACAATGAGCAGTTCTTC.

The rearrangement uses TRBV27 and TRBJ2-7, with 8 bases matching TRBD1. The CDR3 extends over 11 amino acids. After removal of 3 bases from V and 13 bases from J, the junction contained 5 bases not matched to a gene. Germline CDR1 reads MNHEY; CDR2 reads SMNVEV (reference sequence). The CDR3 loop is CASSFPGQGYF. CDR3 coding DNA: TGTGCCAGCAGTTTCCCCGGACAGGGTTACTTC.

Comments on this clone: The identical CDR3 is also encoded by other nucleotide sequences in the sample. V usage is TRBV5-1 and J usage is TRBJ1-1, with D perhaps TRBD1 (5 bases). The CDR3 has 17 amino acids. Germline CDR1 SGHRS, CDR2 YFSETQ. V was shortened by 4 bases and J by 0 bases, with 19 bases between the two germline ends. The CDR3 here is CASSTGPQGLLNTEAFF. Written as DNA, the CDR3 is TGCGCCAGCAGCACCGGACCCCAGGGACTCCTGAACACTGAAGCTTTCTTT.

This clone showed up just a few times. The CDR3 region is CASTTAGGPSDTQYF. CDR3 nucleotides: TGTGCCAGCACGACAGCGGGAGGGCCCTCAGATACGCAGTATTTT. V usage is TRBV27 and J usage is TRBJ2-3; TRBD2 matches at 10 bases. Per germline, CDR1 MNHEY and CDR2 SMNVEV (reference sequence). V gave up 7 bases and J gave up 4 bases; unmatched junction bases: 8. This CDR3 has 15 amino acids.

The CDR3, as DNA: TGTGCCAGCAGCTTAGGAGCGGGGGGCACGCAGAATGAGCAGTTCTTC. Translation gives CASSLGAGGTQNEQFF. The chain has TRBV7-3 and TRBJ2-1, with TRBD2 matching 9 bases. The germline CDR1 and CDR2 sequences are SGHTA and FQGTGA. The CDR3 covers 16 residues. Losses at the gene ends were 2 bases for V and 7 bases for J; bases not matched to a gene: 9. Combining the CDR3 with reference TRBV7-3 and TRBJ2-1 gives the whole variable domain GAGVSQTPSNKVTEKGKYVELRCDPISGHTALYWYRQSLGQGPEFLIYFQGTGAADDSGLPNDRFFAVRPEGSVSTLKIQRTERGDSAVYLCASSLGAGGTQNEQFFGPGTRLTVL.

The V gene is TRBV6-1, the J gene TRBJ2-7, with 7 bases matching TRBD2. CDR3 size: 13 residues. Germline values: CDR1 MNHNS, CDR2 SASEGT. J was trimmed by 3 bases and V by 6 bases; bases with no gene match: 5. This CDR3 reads CASRSGLNYEQYF. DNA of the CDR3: TGTGCCAGCAGGTCGGGACTAAACTACGAGCAGTACTTC.

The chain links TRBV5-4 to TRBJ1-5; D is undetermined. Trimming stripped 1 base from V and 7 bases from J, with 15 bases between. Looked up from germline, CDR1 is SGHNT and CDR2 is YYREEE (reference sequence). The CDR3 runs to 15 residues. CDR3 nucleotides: TGTGCCAGCAGCTTGTTCCCAGGTACGGGGCAGCCCCAGCATTTT. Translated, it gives CASSLFPGTGQPQHF.

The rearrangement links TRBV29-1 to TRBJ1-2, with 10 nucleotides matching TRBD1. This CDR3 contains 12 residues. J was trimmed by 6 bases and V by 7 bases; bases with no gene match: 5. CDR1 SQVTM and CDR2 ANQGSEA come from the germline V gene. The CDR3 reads CSGGQGRDGYTF. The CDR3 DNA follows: TGCAGCGGGGGACAGGGGAGAGATGGCTACACCTTC. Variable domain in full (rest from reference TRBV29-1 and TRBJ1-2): SAVISQKPSRDICQRGTSLTIQCQVDSQVTMMFWYRQQPGQSLTLIATANQGSEATYESGFVIDKFPISRPNLTFSTLTVSNMSPEDSSIYLCSGGQGRDGYTFGSGTRLTVV.

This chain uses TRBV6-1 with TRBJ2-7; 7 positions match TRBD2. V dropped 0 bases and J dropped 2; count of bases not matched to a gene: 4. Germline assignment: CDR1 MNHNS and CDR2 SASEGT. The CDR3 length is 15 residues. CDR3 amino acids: CASSEAMGGTYEQYF. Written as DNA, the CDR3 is TGTGCCAGCAGTGAAGCAATGGGGGGGACCTACGAGCAGTACTTC.

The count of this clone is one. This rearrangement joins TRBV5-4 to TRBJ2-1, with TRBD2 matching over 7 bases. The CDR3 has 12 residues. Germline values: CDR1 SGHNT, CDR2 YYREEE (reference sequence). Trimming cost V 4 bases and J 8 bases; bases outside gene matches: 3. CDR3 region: CASSVTSYEQFF. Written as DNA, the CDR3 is TGTGCCAGCAGCGTGACTAGCTATGAGCAGTTCTTC.

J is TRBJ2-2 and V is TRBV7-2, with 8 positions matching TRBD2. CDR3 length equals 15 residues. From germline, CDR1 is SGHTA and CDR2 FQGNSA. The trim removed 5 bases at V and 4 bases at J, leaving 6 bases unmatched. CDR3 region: CASSPAGVGTGELFF. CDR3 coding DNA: TGTGCCAGCAGCCCAGCGGGGGTGGGCACCGGGGAGCTGTTTTTT. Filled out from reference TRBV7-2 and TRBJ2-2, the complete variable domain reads GAGVSQSPSNKVTEKGKDVELRCDPISGHTALYWYRQSLGQGLEFLIYFQGNSAPDKSGLPSDRFSAERTGGSVSTLTIQRTQQEDSAVYLCASSPAGVGTGELFFGEGSRLTVL.

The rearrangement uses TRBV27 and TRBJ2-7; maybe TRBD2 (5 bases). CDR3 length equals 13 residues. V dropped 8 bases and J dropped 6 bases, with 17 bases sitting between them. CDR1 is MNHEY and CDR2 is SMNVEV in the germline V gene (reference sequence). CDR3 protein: CASCPLARAEQYF. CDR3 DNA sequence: TGTGCCAGCTGCCCCCTAGCCCGCGCCGAGCAGTACTTC.

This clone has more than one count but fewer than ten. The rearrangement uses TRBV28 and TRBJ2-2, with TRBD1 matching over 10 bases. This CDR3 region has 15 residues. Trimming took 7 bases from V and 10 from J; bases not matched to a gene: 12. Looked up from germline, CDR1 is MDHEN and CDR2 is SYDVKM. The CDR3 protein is CASTLGTGVGLELFF. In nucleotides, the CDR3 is TGTGCCAGCACCCTAGGGACAGGGGTCGGGTTGGAGCTGTTTTTT.

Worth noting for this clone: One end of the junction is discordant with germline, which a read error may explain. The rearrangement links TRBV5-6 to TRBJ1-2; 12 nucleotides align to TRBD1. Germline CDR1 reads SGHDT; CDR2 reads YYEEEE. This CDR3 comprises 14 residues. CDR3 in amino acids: CASSLALGTGGFTF. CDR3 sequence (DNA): TGTGCCAGCAGCCTGGCTTTGGGGACAGGGGGCTTCACCTTC.

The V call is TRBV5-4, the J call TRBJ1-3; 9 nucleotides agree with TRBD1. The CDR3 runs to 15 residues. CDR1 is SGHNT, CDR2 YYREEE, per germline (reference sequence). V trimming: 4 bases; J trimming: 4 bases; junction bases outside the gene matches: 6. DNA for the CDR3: TGTGCCAGCAGCAGCGGGGACAGGGAGGGAAACACCATATATTTT. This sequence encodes CASSSGDREGNTIYF.

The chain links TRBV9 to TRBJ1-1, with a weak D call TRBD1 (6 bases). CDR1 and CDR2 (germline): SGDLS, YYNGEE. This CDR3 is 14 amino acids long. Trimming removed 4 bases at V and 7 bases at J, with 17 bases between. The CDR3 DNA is TGTGCCAGCAGCTCTGGACAGACCTACAGTGAAGCTTTCTTT. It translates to CASSSGQTYSEAFF.

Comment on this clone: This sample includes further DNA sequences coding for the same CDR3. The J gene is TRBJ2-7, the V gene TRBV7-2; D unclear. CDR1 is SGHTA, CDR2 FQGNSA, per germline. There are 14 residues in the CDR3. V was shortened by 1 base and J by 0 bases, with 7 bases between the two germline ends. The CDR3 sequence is CASSLGHLSYEQYF. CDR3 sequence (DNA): TGTGCCAGCAGCTTAGGGCACCTCTCCTACGAGCAGTACTTC. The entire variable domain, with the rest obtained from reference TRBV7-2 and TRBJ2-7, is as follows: GAGVSQSPSNKVTEKGKDVELRCDPISGHTALYWYRQSLGQGLEFLIYFQGNSAPDKSGLPSDRFSAERTGGSVSTLTIQRTQQEDSAVYLCASSLGHLSYEQYFGPGTRLTVT.